This TCR beta chain is drawn from a study of Ad26.COV2.S vaccination and SARS-CoV-2 variants. Overall study findings and caveats: Greater spike-specific TCR breadth was seen in vaccine recipients than in placebo recipients.

Comments on this clone: Its antigen is as yet unknown.

Repertoires were generated with immunoSEQ multiplex PCR, while TCRdb's copy carries only in-frame clones and drops some. The table records 300,000 to 450,000 clones, about 91% of them present only once. CDR1 SEHNR and CDR2 FQNEAQ come from the germline V gene (reference sequence). CDR3 size: 15 residues. V gave up 3 bases and J gave up 0 bases; unmatched junction bases: 4. The chain has TRBV7-9 and TRBJ1-2; 7 positions match TRBD1. The sequenced sample was peripheral blood, obtained after recovery from COVID-19. The clonotype was recovered from a human donor who had recovered from COVID-19. CDR3 protein: CASSLDRRSNYGYTF. CDR3 DNA sequence: TGTGCCAGCAGCTTGGACAGGCGATCTAACTATGGCTACACCTTC.